What follows are 30 T cell receptor beta chains derived from one specimen sequenced in a study of blood T cell repertoires in COVID-19. Using immunoSEQ multiplex PCR, the repertoire was profiled, and TCRdb retains in-frame clones only, with some absent. The table has roughly 120,000 clones, roughly nine tenths seen once; the top ten hold roughly 3.7%. The sample was peripheral blood. The receptors were gathered from a man aged 50 to 60 with active COVID-19.

The chain couples TRBV5-1 to TRBJ2-5; 10 bases fit TRBD2. CDR1 and CDR2 (germline): SGHRS, YFSETQ. CDR3 length: 15 amino acids. The junction had 5 bases not matched to a gene; V was cut back by 1 base and J by 5 bases. The CDR3 nucleotides read TGCGCCAGCAGCTTGAGCGGGGGGGCTTTTGAGACCCAGTACTTC. Amino acid sequence: CASSLSGGAFETQYF.

The chain couples TRBV28 to TRBJ2-3; 11 bases agree with TRBD2. The V and J ends lost 1 base and 1 base, in that order; junction bases with no gene match: 7. The CDR3 totals 18 residues. The V gene's germline CDR1 is MDHEN and CDR2 SYDVKM. The CDR3 spells CASSLFVAGGLGTDTQYF. The CDR3 DNA reads TGTGCCAGCAGTTTATTCGTAGCGGGAGGGCTGGGCACAGATACGCAGTATTTT.

The rearrangement links TRBV19 to TRBJ2-1, with TRBD2 matching over 13 bases. The CDR3 consists of 16 residues. Trimming cost V 3 bases and J 5 bases; bases outside gene matches: 4. Germline-derived CDR1 and CDR2 are LNHDA and SQIVND (reference sequence). CDR3 region: CASSILLAGGHNEQFF. DNA of the CDR3: TGTGCCAGTAGTATCCTACTAGCGGGAGGGCACAATGAGCAGTTCTTC.

The V call is TRBV6-5, the J call TRBJ1-1, with 10 bases fitting TRBD1. Germline V gene data show CDR1 as MNHEY and CDR2 as SVGAGI. This CDR3 spans 15 amino acids. The J segment lost 4 bases and the V segment lost 8 bases, leaving 10 bases of the junction unmatched. CDR3 protein: CASGSWTGGSTEAFF. The CDR3 nucleotides read TGTGCCAGCGGAAGCTGGACAGGGGGGAGCACTGAAGCTTTCTTT.

This sequence joins TRBV4-1 and TRBJ1-2; TRBD1 matches at 10 bases. Trimming at V came to 6 bases and at J to 8 bases, leaving 15 bases not matched to a gene. Per germline, CDR1 MGHRA and CDR2 YSYEKL. The CDR3 sequence is 16 residues long. The CDR3 loop reads CASRLGLGQGVKGYTF. The CDR3 DNA follows: TGCGCCAGCAGGCTCGGTCTTGGACAGGGGGTTAAAGGCTACACCTTC.

The V call is TRBV18, the J call TRBJ2-1; 12 positions agree with TRBD2. This CDR3 spans 15 amino acids. V was clipped by 5 bases and J by 9 bases; unmatched bases: 8. Germline-derived CDR1 and CDR2 are KGHSH and LQKENI. The CDR3, as DNA: TGTGCCAGCTCATCCGGGACTAGCGGGTTAGCTGAGCAGTTCTTC. Its translation: CASSSGTSGLAEQFF. Looking up the rest from reference TRBV18 and TRBJ2-1 gives the full variable domain: NAGVMQNPRHLVRRRGQEARLRCSPMKGHSHVYWYRQLPEEGLKFMVYLQKENIIDESGMPKERFSAEFPKEGPSILRIQQVVRGDSAAYFCASSSGTSGLAEQFFGPGTRLTVL.

The chain couples TRBV2 to TRBJ2-1; TRBD2 matches at 14 bases. This CDR3 has 16 amino acids. The V gene end was trimmed by 8 bases and the J gene end by 3 bases; junction bases not matched to a gene: 6. Germline assignment: CDR1 SNHLY and CDR2 FYNNEI. The CDR3: CASGGTSGSNYNEQFF. The CDR3 DNA is TGTGCCAGCGGAGGGACTAGCGGGAGTAACTACAATGAGCAGTTCTTC.

The V and J genes are TRBV18 and TRBJ2-1, with 12 bases that match TRBD2. V trimming: 4 bases; J trimming: 8 bases; junction bases outside the gene matches: 9. The CDR3 length is 16 residues. Germline CDR1 and CDR2: KGHSH and LQKENI. CDR3 DNA: TGTGCCAGCTCACTTCGACTAGCGGGAGAGTTGGATGAGCAGTTCTTC. Translating gives CASSLRLAGELDEQFF.

This clone occurred once. The V call is TRBV3-1 (or the pseudogene TRBV3-2), the J call TRBJ2-5; possibly TRBD2 for D (6 bases). The CDR3 has 17 residues. Germline CDR1 and CDR2: LGHDT and YNNKEL (reference sequence). V lost 3 bases, J lost 3 bases, and 20 bases lay in between. CDR3 in amino acids: CASSQDNRGTVKETQYF. CDR3 bases: TGTGCCAGCAGCCAGGACAACCGGGGGACGGTCAAAGAGACCCAGTACTTC.

The chain carries TRBV5-5 and TRBJ2-7; D unresolved. The CDR3 runs 14 residues. Looked up from germline, CDR1 is SGHKS and CDR2 is YYEKEE (reference sequence). V shed 2 bases and J shed 6 bases, with 15 bases lying between them. The CDR3 bases are TGTGCCAGCAGCTTCGACTTGTTAGTGGGCGAGCAGTACTTC. Its translation: CASSFDLLVGEQYF. The whole variable domain, remainder taken from reference TRBV5-5 and TRBJ2-7, is DAGVTQSPTHLIKTRGQQVTLRCSPISGHKSVSWYQQVLGQGPQFIFQYYEKEERGRGNFPDRFSARQFPNYSSELNVNALLLGDSALYLCASSFDLLVGEQYFGPGTRLTVT.

V usage is TRBV13 and J usage is TRBJ1-4; D ambiguous. Germline CDR1 reads PRHDT; CDR2 reads FYEKMQ (reference sequence). The CDR3 contains 15 residues. V lost 0 bases, J lost 3 bases, and 8 bases lay in between. The CDR3 protein is CASSLGLQANEKLFF. The CDR3 DNA follows: TGTGCCAGCAGCTTAGGCCTCCAGGCTAATGAAAAACTGTTTTTT.

The chain joins TRBV21-1 to TRBJ2-3; TRBD2, the D gene given by the table, was not confirmed from the DNA. TRBV21-1 counts as a pseudogene. The CDR3 has 15 amino acids. The CDR3 coding sequence is TGTGCCAGCATATTCACTAGCGTTAGCACAGATACGCAGTATTTT. Translated: CASIFTSVSTDTQYF.

V usage is TRBV27 and J usage is TRBJ2-3, with TRBD2 identical over 13 bases. The junction had 12 bases not matched to a gene; V was cut back by 6 bases and J by 0 bases. This CDR3 has 19 amino acids. Germline values: CDR1 MNHEY, CDR2 SMNVEV (reference sequence). CDR3 in amino acids: CASRPDGLAGVASTDTQYF. CDR3 in DNA: TGTGCCAGCAGGCCAGACGGACTAGCGGGAGTAGCTAGCACAGATACGCAGTATTTT.

This clone was recorded a few times. This chain joins TRBV7-9 and TRBJ1-1; no definite D call. CDR3 length equals 11 residues. Germline V gene lookup returns CDR1 SEHNR and CDR2 FQNEAQ (reference sequence). With 5 bases removed from V and 9 bases from J, the gap between germline ends came to 10 bases. The CDR3 loop reads CASSAVSKAFF. For the CDR3, the DNA is TGTGCCAGCAGCGCCGTTAGTAAAGCTTTCTTT.

The chain uses TRBV7-9 and TRBJ1-4, with a possible D match to TRBD1 (6 bases). Trimming stripped 3 bases from V and 8 bases from J, with 16 bases between. Germline V gives CDR1 SEHNR, CDR2 FQNEAQ (reference sequence). The CDR3 runs to 15 residues. The CDR3 reads CASSFGTPLDEKLFF. The CDR3 nucleotides read TGTGCCAGCAGCTTCGGGACACCATTGGACGAAAAACTGTTTTTT.

The chain is built from TRBV3-1 (or the pseudogene TRBV3-2) and TRBJ2-5, with 10 bases that match TRBD2. Germline V CDR1 and CDR2: LGHDT, YNNKEL (reference sequence). The CDR3 sequence is 15 residues long. The junction had 4 bases not matched to a gene; V was cut back by 1 base and J by 5 bases. As DNA, the CDR3 is TGTGCCAGCAGCCAAGCTCTAGCGGGAGCCGAGACCCAGTACTTC. Its protein product is CASSQALAGAETQYF.

This chain uses TRBV25-1 with TRBJ1-1; D call uncertain. Trimming pared 4 bases from V and 8 bases from J, leaving 8 bases between. Looked up from germline, CDR1 is MGHDK and CDR2 is SYGVNS. The CDR3 has 11 amino acids. This CDR3 is CASSGGVEAFF. Written as DNA, the CDR3 is TGTGCCAGCAGTGGAGGCGTCGAAGCTTTCTTT.

This clone came up once. This chain links TRBV6-4 with TRBJ2-5; the D is unclear. Germline V CDR1 and CDR2: MRHNA, SNTAGT. CDR3 length: 17 amino acids. V was shortened by 2 bases and J by 4 bases, with 20 bases between the two germline ends. The DNA for the CDR3 is TGTGCCAGCAGTGACGCGCTTGGTCGCGTCCACGTAGAGACCCAGTACTTC. Translating it yields CASSDALGRVHVETQYF.

The chain recombines TRBV3-1 (or the pseudogene TRBV3-2) with TRBJ1-2; a possible D gene is TRBD1 (5 bases). Trimming shortened V by 4 bases and J by 6 bases, and 9 bases separated the two germline ends. Germline CDR1 is LGHDT and CDR2 is YNNKEL (reference sequence). The CDR3 is made up of 12 amino acids. The CDR3 coding sequence is TGTGCCAGCAGCCCGGGGGAGCATGGCTACACCTTC. This codes for CASSPGEHGYTF.

The genes are TRBV19 and TRBJ1-1; D is perhaps TRBD1 (6 bases). Germline values: CDR1 LNHDA, CDR2 SQIVND (reference sequence). Trimming removed 3 bases from V and 1 base from J, with 12 bases in between. The CDR3 is made up of 15 amino acids. The CDR3 sequence: CASSILPGANTEAFF. The CDR3 nucleotides are TGTGCCAGTAGTATTTTGCCAGGGGCGAACACTGAAGCTTTCTTT. The full variable domain, completed using reference TRBV19 and TRBJ1-1, is DGGITQSPKYLFRKEGQNVTLSCEQNLNHDAMYWYRQDPGQGLRLIYYSQIVNDFQKGDIAEGYSVSREKKESFPLTVTSAQKNPTAFYLCASSILPGANTEAFFGQGTRLTVV.

The CDR3 region is CASSLFGGGNTGELFF. In DNA, the CDR3 is TGTGCCAGCAGCTTGTTCGGCGGAGGGAACACCGGGGAGCTGTTTTTT. The chain uses TRBV5-6 and TRBJ2-2; D might be TRBD2 (5 bases). Germline lookup yields CDR1 SGHDT and CDR2 YYEEEE. V shed 1 base and J shed 1 base, with 11 bases lying between them. This CDR3 region has 16 residues.

The chain recombines TRBV10-1 with TRBJ2-7, with a tentative D call TRBD2 (5 bases). Trimming left V 6 bases short and J 0 bases short, with 18 bases between. Germline assignment: CDR1 WNHNN and CDR2 SYGVQD (reference sequence). CDR3 length: 16 residues. The chain's CDR3 is CASRSAGLPNSYEQYV. In DNA, the CDR3 is TGCGCCAGCAGATCAGCCGGACTCCCGAACTCCTACGAGCAGTACGTC.

The genes are TRBV2 and TRBJ2-2, with TRBD2 as a possible D gene (6 bases). The CDR3 is made up of 14 amino acids. V lost 7 bases, J lost 6 bases, and 15 bases lay in between. Per germline, CDR1 SNHLY and CDR2 FYNNEI. CDR3 loop: CASTGTLGAGELFF. As DNA, the CDR3 is TGTGCCAGCACCGGGACTTTGGGCGCCGGGGAGCTGTTTTTT.

Only a few counts were recorded for this clone. V is TRBV24-1 and J is TRBJ2-5, with 8 nucleotides matching TRBD1. Germline-derived CDR1 and CDR2 are KGHDR and SFDVKD. The CDR3 covers 18 residues. The junction had 13 bases not matched to a gene; V was cut back by 0 bases and J by 5 bases. This CDR3 is CATSDLRPWAGGGETQYF. CDR3 in DNA: TGTGCCACCAGTGATTTGCGGCCCTGGGCAGGGGGCGGGGAGACCCAGTACTTC.

This chain joins TRBV5-1 and TRBJ1-2; TRBD1 is a possible D gene (6 bases). The germline V gene encodes CDR1 SGHRS and CDR2 YFSETQ. The CDR3 runs to 13 residues. V was cut by 5 bases and J by 7 bases, with 15 bases left in between. The CDR3 protein is CASSLQQGLGYTF. In DNA, the CDR3 is TGCGCCAGCAGTTTACAACAGGGTCTTGGCTACACCTTC. Looking up the rest from reference TRBV5-1 and TRBJ1-2 gives the full variable domain: KAGVTQTPRYLIKTRGQQVTLSCSPISGHRSVSWYQQTPGQGLQFLFEYFSETQRNKGNFPGRFSGRQFSNSRSEMNVSTLELGDSALYLCASSLQQGLGYTFGSGTRLTVV.

This clone was picked up a small number of times. J is TRBJ2-7 and V is TRBV6-5; TRBD1 matches 10 bases. The J segment lost 6 bases and the V segment lost 6 bases, leaving 11 bases of the junction unmatched. CDR3 size: 15 residues. The germline V gene encodes CDR1 MNHEY and CDR2 SVGAGI. CDR3 nucleotide sequence: TGTGCCAGCAGCGCCGCCGGGACAGGGGCCAGCGAGCAGTACTTC. This gives the protein CASSAAGTGASEQYF.

This rearrangement joins TRBV5-5 to TRBJ2-7; 7 bases agree with TRBD2. CDR1 is SGHKS, CDR2 YYEKEE, per germline (reference sequence). J was trimmed by 6 bases and V by 3 bases; bases with no gene match: 12. The CDR3 spans 15 residues. For the CDR3, the DNA is TGTGCCAGCAGCTGGGGAGGAGCGGGAACTCTCGAGCAGTACGTC. Protein: CASSWGGAGTLEQYV.

The gene calls are TRBV24-1 and TRBJ2-3; 7 nucleotides align to TRBD2. This CDR3 spans 18 amino acids. The J segment lost 5 bases and the V segment lost 7 bases, leaving 20 bases of the junction unmatched. Germline CDR1 is KGHDR and CDR2 is SFDVKD. The CDR3 reads CATRRIPRLARRIDTQYF. In nucleotides, the CDR3 is TGTGCCACCAGAAGGATCCCCCGACTAGCCCGCCGTATAGATACGCAGTATTTT.

The chain carries TRBV14 and TRBJ2-1, with 7 nucleotides matching TRBD2. Looked up from germline, CDR1 is SGHDN and CDR2 is FVKESK. The CDR3 runs to 16 residues. J gave up 0 bases and V 0 bases, and 2 bases lay outside the gene matches. This chain's CDR3 is CASSQEAGSSYNEQFF. CDR3 nucleotides: TGTGCCAGCAGCCAAGAAGCGGGGAGCTCCTACAATGAGCAGTTCTTC. Based on the CDR3 plus reference TRBV14 and TRBJ2-1, the full variable domain is EAGVTQFPSHSVIEKGQTVTLRCDPISGHDNLYWYRRVMGKEIKFLLHFVKESKQDESGMPNNRFLAERTGGTYSTLKVQPAELEDSGVYFCASSQEAGSSYNEQFFGPGTRLTVL.

This chain links TRBV10-3 with TRBJ2-1; weak D call: TRBD1 (5 bases). The CDR3 covers 14 residues. CDR1 is ENHRY and CDR2 is SYGVKD in the germline V gene. With 3 bases removed from V and 12 bases from J, the gap between germline ends came to 18 bases. CDR3 region: CAISEPGHAQVQFF. CDR3 DNA sequence: TGTGCCATCAGTGAACCAGGACACGCACAGGTGCAGTTCTTC.